These 24 T cell receptor beta chains originate from one sample sequenced in a study of neurological immune-mediated disorders. MiXCR, applied by TCRdb to the 5' RACE reads, yields one record per CDR3 protein. The table records about 95,000 distinct CDR3 sequences, about 3.8% of them present only once. Sequences were obtained from PBMCs. The receptors derive from a woman aged 18-29 years with multiple sclerosis.

This clonotype was observed at least ten times. The rearrangement uses TRBV20-1 and TRBJ1-2; perhaps TRBD1 as D (5 bases). The CDR3 has 13 amino acids. The germline V gene has CDR1 DFQATT and CDR2 SNEGSKA (reference sequence). V was pared by 1 base and J by 2 bases, with 8 bases between. The CDR3 DNA follows: TGCAGTGCTAGAGTCGGGGGGAACTATGGCTACACCTTC. Translation gives CSARVGGNYGYTF.

This clonotype was recorded many times. The rearrangement joins TRBV29-1 to TRBJ2-3, with D perhaps TRBD1 (6 bases). The CDR3 is 12 amino acids. V was shortened by 7 bases and J by 2 bases, with 10 bases between the two germline ends. CDR1 and CDR2 from the germline V gene are SQVTM and ANQGSEA. CDR3 DNA: TGCAGCGCGACAGGTCCCACAGATACGCAGTATTTT. Encoded protein: CSATGPTDTQYF.

This clonotype was detected ten times or more. The chain combines TRBV5-8 with TRBJ2-5; D is possibly TRBD1 or TRBD2 (5 bases each). V lost 5 bases, J lost 3 bases, and 11 bases lay in between. In germline, CDR1 is SGHTS, CDR2 YDEGEE. CDR3 size: 13 residues. CDR3: CASRRGTEETQYF. The CDR3 region has the DNA TGTGCCAGCAGACGAGGGACGGAAGAGACCCAGTACTTC.

This clonotype was detected ten times or more. The rearrangement uses TRBV7-3 and TRBJ2-7; D may be TRBD2 (5 bases). This CDR3 is built from 14 residues. V lost 7 bases and J lost 1, with 14 bases in between. Germline CDR1 SGHTA, CDR2 FQGTGA. CDR3 nucleotides: TGTGCCAGCAAACCGCTAGCCGAGTCCTACGAGCAGTACTTC. Translation: CASKPLAESYEQYF. Full variable domain (remainder filled in from reference TRBV7-3 and TRBJ2-7): GAGVSQTPSNKVTEKGKYVELRCDPISGHTALYWYRQSLGQGPEFLIYFQGTGAADDSGLPNDRFFAVRPEGSVSTLKIQRTERGDSAVYLCASKPLAESYEQYFGPGTRLTVT.

The sample holds many counts of this clonotype. The rearrangement links TRBV6-1 to TRBJ2-5, with TRBD2 as a possible D gene (6 bases). Trimming shortened V by 1 base and J by 2 bases, and 8 bases separated the two germline ends. The CDR3 spans 14 residues. The germline gives CDR1 MNHNS, CDR2 SASEGT. CDR3 loop: CASSEGLGQETQYF. The CDR3 DNA reads TGTGCCAGCAGTGAAGGACTAGGACAAGAGACCCAGTACTTC.

There are many counts of this clonotype. The J gene is TRBJ2-2, the V gene TRBV20-1, with TRBD1 matching over 7 bases. V lost 4 bases to trimming and J lost 5 bases; unmatched junction nucleotides: 19. Germline CDR1 and CDR2: DFQATT and SNEGSKA (reference sequence). The CDR3 consists of 18 residues. The CDR3 is CSATGTETSTWETGELFF. The CDR3 nucleotides are TGCAGTGCTACCGGGACAGAGACATCCACTTGGGAGACCGGGGAGCTGTTTTTT.

This clonotype was picked up many times. The CDR3 sequence: CASSAGTAVRVTEAFF. In DNA, the CDR3 is TGCGCCAGCAGCGCCGGGACAGCCGTTCGGGTCACTGAAGCTTTCTTT. The rearrangement joins TRBV5-1 to TRBJ1-1; 7 bases match TRBD1. Trimming took 4 bases from V and 4 from J; bases not matched to a gene: 13. Germline loops: CDR1 SGHRS, CDR2 YFSETQ. The CDR3 is 16 amino acids.

This clonotype was found many times. The chain joins TRBV7-2 to TRBJ2-2; no firm D call. CDR1 and CDR2 from the germline V gene are SGHTA and FQGNSA. Trimming left V 1 base short and J 7 bases short, with 4 bases between. CDR3 length: 12 residues. CDR3 region: CASSLGYGELFF. CDR3 nucleotide sequence: TGTGCCAGCAGCTTAGGGTACGGGGAGCTGTTTTTT. The full variable domain, its missing parts supplied by reference TRBV7-2 and TRBJ2-2, is GAGVSQSPSNKVTEKGKDVELRCDPISGHTALYWYRQSLGQGLEFLIYFQGNSAPDKSGLPSDRFSAERTGGSVSTLTIQRTQQEDSAVYLCASSLGYGELFFGEGSRLTVL.

This clonotype was seen many times. This chain connects TRBV15 to TRBJ2-3, with 8 bases that match TRBD2. The CDR3 spans 15 residues. The trim removed 1 base at V and 3 bases at J, leaving 3 bases unmatched. Germline CDR1 is LNHNV and CDR2 is YYDKDF (reference sequence). The CDR3 coding sequence is TGTGCCACCAGCAGAGCGGGGGGGGGTACAGATACGCAGTATTTT. Residues: CATSRAGGGTDTQYF.

The sample holds many counts of this clonotype. The chain recombines TRBV12-3 or TRBV12-4 with TRBJ2-7; TRBD1 or TRBD2 may be the D gene (6 bases each). This CDR3 comprises 15 residues. The V end lost 1 base, the J end lost 2 bases, and 12 bases lay between the germline ends. This CDR3 reads CASSLGAGEAYEQYF. The CDR3 DNA reads as TGTGCCAGCAGTTTAGGAGCAGGGGAGGCCTACGAGCAGTACTTC.

The table lists this clonotype with many counts. The chain recombines TRBV9 with TRBJ2-1; 11 bases map to TRBD2. With V trimmed by 4 bases and J by 4 bases, 7 bases remained unmatched. The CDR3 totals 16 residues. The germline V gene has CDR1 SGDLS and CDR2 YYNGEE. In DNA form, the CDR3 reads TGTGCCAGCAGCTCTAGCGGGACTAGCGGTTACAATGAGCAGTTCTTC. Its translation is CASSSSGTSGYNEQFF.

In its sample, this clonotype was seen a few times. The V call is TRBV7-7, the J call TRBJ2-3; D gene ambiguous. V lost 5 bases, J lost 3 bases, and 12 bases lay in between. The germline CDR1 and CDR2 sequences are SSHAT and FNYEAQ (reference sequence). There are 14 residues in the CDR3. The CDR3 spells CASSPPLRTDTQYF. CDR3 in DNA: TGTGCCAGCAGCCCCCCTTTACGAACAGATACGCAGTATTTT.

This clonotype was observed many times. The chain carries TRBV13 and TRBJ2-7, with D hard to call. The germline V gene has CDR1 PRHDT and CDR2 FYEKMQ (reference sequence). V was clipped by 0 bases and J by 5 bases, with 11 bases between them. The CDR3 consists of 14 residues. CDR3 sequence (DNA): TGTGCCAGCAGCTTAGGCTACCGTGCCCACGAGCAGTACTTC. Amino acid sequence: CASSLGYRAHEQYF.

The table lists this clonotype with many counts. The chain has TRBV5-5 and TRBJ2-3, with no clear D. The germline V gene encodes CDR1 SGHKS and CDR2 YYEKEE (reference sequence). The V end lost 3 bases, the J end lost 2 bases, and 4 bases lay between the germline ends. This CDR3 is 12 amino acids long. The DNA of the CDR3 is TGTGCCAGCAGCTCCCCCACAGATACGCAGTATTTT. Its translation is CASSSPTDTQYF.

To note about this clonotype: The junction does not match germline at one end; this may be a read error. The rearrangement links TRBV20-1 to TRBJ2-1; D is undetermined. Germline V gene data show CDR1 as DFQATT and CDR2 as SNEGSKA (reference sequence). There are 13 residues in the CDR3. The CDR3 nucleotides are TGCAGTGCTAGAGGGCGTTCGCTAGGCCCGGCGGTCTTC. Its protein is CSARGRSLGPAVF.

This clonotype was detected many times. DNA of the CDR3: TGCGCCAGCAGTGAATCCCCGCGGGGGGGTCTCGATGAGCAGTTCTTC. This translates into CASSESPRGGLDEQFF. This chain uses TRBV10-1 with TRBJ2-1, with TRBD2 matching 9 bases. V shed 3 bases, J shed 8 bases, and the junction held 11 bases outside the gene matches. This CDR3 is 16 amino acids long. CDR1 is WNHNN, CDR2 SYGVQD, per germline (reference sequence).

This clonotype came up many times. The CDR3 bases are TGTGCCAGCAGCCCCCGGGGACTAGCGGGGGGCCCTAGCACAGATACGCAGTATTTT. Its protein is CASSPRGLAGGPSTDTQYF. V is TRBV5-5 and J is TRBJ2-3; 15 bases match TRBD2. The germline V gene has CDR1 SGHKS and CDR2 YYEKEE (reference sequence). With V trimmed by 4 bases and J by 0 bases, 9 bases remained unmatched. The CDR3 contains 19 residues.

This clonotype was seen at least ten times. The chain couples TRBV20-1 to TRBJ2-1; 10 bases map to TRBD1. Germline V gene lookup returns CDR1 DFQATT and CDR2 SNEGSKA (reference sequence). The CDR3 is 14 residues long. The ends lost 6 bases at V and 0 bases at J; junction bases unmatched: 2. This chain's CDR3 is CSARTGGSYNEQFF. In nucleotides, the CDR3 is TGCAGTGCCAGGACAGGGGGCTCCTACAATGAGCAGTTCTTC.

This clonotype occurred many times. The gene calls are TRBV6-5 and TRBJ2-2, with unresolved D. Germline V lookup: CDR1 MNHEY, CDR2 SVGAGI. The CDR3 totals 14 residues. Trimming removed 0 bases from V and 6 bases from J, with 8 bases in between. The CDR3 region is CASSYSNWAGELFF. The CDR3 region has the DNA TGTGCCAGCAGTTACTCGAATTGGGCCGGGGAGCTGTTTTTT.

In its sample, this clonotype was seen many times. V is TRBV7-2 and J is TRBJ2-1, with D maybe TRBD1 (5 bases). Germline V gene data show CDR1 as SGHTA and CDR2 as FQGNSA. The CDR3 totals 12 residues. V lost 5 bases and J 4 bases, leaving 6 bases between the germline ends. The CDR3 loop is CASSGAYNEQFF. CDR3 DNA: TGTGCCAGCAGCGGGGCTTACAATGAGCAGTTCTTC.

Many counts were recorded for this clonotype. The rearrangement uses TRBV12-3 or TRBV12-4 and TRBJ1-5; TRBD1 aligns across 8 bases. This CDR3 spans 15 amino acids. V lost 6 bases to trimming and J lost 3 bases; unmatched junction nucleotides: 7. As DNA, the CDR3 is TGTGCCAGCAGACGAACAGGGGGACACAATCAGCCCCAGCATTTT. Protein: CASRRTGGHNQPQHF.

Ten or more counts support this clonotype. The rearrangement links TRBV20-1 to TRBJ2-3; TRBD1 agrees at 8 bases. The V segment lost 4 bases and the J segment 2 bases; nucleotides outside the gene matches: 8. This CDR3 is built from 15 residues. CDR1 DFQATT and CDR2 SNEGSKA come from the germline V gene (reference sequence). The CDR3 DNA follows: TGCAGTGCTATTTCAGGGGGCGCCGACACAGATACGCAGTATTTT. It specifies CSAISGGADTDTQYF.

Only a few counts were recorded for this clonotype. This may be a read error, as it is one base from a much larger clone. The chain joins TRBV28 to TRBJ2-1; perhaps TRBD2 as D (7 bases). Germline V gene data show CDR1 as MDHEN and CDR2 as SYDVKM. The CDR3 runs 14 residues. Trimming shortened V by 6 bases and J by 10 bases, and 19 bases separated the two germline ends. The CDR3 is CASSHPLSGGEQFF. DNA for the CDR3: TGTGCCAGCAGCCACCCCCTCTCGGGGGGCGAGCAGTTCTTC.

The chain is built from TRBV20-1 and TRBJ2-1, with TRBD2 matching 7 bases. In germline, CDR1 is DFQATT, CDR2 SNEGSKA (reference sequence). This CDR3 region has 18 residues. The V segment lost 8 bases and the J segment 0 bases; nucleotides outside the gene matches: 19. The CDR3 nucleotides are TGCAGTCAAGGGGAGGGTTCTCTACTGGCGGACTCCTACAATGAGCAGTTCTTC. As protein: CSQGEGSLLADSYNEQFF.